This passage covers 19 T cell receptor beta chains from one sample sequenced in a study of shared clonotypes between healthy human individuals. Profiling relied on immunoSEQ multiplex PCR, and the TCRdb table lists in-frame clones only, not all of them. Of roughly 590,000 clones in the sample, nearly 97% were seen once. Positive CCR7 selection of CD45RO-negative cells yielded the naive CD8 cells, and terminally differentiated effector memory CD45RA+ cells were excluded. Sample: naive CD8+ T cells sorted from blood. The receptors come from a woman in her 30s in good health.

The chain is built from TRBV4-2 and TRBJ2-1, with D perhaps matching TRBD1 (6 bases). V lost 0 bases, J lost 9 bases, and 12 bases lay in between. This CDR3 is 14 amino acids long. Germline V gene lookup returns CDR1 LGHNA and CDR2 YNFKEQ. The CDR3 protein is CASSQEGAAVEQFF. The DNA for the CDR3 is TGTGCCAGCAGCCAAGAGGGGGCGGCGGTTGAGCAGTTCTTC.

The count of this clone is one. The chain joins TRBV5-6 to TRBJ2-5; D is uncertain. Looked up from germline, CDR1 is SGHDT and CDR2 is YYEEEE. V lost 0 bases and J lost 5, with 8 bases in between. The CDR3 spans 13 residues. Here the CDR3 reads CASSLGGLETQYF. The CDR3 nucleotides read TGTGCCAGCAGCTTGGGGGGTTTGGAGACCCAGTACTTC.

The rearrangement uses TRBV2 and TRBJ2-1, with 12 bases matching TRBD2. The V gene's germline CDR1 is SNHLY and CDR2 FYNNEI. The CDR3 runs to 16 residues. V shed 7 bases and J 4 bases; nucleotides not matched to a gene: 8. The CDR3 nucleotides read TGTGCCAGCATCAACTCCGGGACTAGCGGGTACAATGAGCAGTTCTTC. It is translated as CASINSGTSGYNEQFF.

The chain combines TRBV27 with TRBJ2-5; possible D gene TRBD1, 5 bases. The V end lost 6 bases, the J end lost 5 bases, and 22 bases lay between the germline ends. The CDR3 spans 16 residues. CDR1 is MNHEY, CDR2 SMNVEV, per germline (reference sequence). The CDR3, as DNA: TGTGCCAGCAGCGAAGATTTAGGGGCCTCCCAGGAGACCCAGTACTTC. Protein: CASSEDLGASQETQYF.

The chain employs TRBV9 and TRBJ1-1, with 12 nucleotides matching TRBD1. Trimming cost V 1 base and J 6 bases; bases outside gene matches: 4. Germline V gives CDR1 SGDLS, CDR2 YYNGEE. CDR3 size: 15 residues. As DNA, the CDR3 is TGTGCCAGCAGCGTAACCGGGACAGGGGGCTCTGAAGCTTTCTTT. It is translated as CASSVTGTGGSEAFF.

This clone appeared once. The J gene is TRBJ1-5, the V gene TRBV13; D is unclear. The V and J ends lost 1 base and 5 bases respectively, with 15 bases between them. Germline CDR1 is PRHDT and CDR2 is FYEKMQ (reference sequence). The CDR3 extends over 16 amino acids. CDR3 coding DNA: TGTGCCAGCAGCTTAGCGGGTTTGGAAGGAGATCAGCCCCAGCATTTT. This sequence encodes CASSLAGLEGDQPQHF.

The CDR3 nucleotides read TGTGCCAGTAGTCCCCGGCTAGGGAGGGTACCCACCGGGGAGCTGTTTTTT. Its translation: CASSPRLGRVPTGELFF. The chain employs TRBV19 and TRBJ2-2, with 7 bases fitting TRBD2. Looked up from germline, CDR1 is LNHDA and CDR2 is SQIVND (reference sequence). The CDR3 consists of 17 residues. The V segment lost 5 bases and the J segment 4 bases; nucleotides outside the gene matches: 13.

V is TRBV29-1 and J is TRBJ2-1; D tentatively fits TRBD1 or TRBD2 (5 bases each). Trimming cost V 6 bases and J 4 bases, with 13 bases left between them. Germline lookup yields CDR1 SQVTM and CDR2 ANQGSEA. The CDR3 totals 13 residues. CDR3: CSVARDAYNEQFF. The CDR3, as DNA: TGCAGCGTAGCAAGGGACGCTTACAATGAGCAGTTCTTC.

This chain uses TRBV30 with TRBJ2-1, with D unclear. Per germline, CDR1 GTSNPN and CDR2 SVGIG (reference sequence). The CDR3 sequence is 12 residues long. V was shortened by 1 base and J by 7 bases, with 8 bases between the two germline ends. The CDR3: CAWSAESNEQFF. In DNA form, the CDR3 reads TGTGCCTGGAGTGCGGAATCAAATGAGCAGTTCTTC.

CDR3: CASSQRRGNEQFF. The CDR3 DNA sequence: TGCGCCAGCAGCCAAAGGCGGGGCAATGAGCAGTTCTTC. This chain connects TRBV4-1 to TRBJ2-1, with D possibly being TRBD2 (6 bases). V lost 2 bases and J lost 6, with 8 bases in between. There are 13 residues in the CDR3. The germline V gene has CDR1 MGHRA and CDR2 YSYEKL.

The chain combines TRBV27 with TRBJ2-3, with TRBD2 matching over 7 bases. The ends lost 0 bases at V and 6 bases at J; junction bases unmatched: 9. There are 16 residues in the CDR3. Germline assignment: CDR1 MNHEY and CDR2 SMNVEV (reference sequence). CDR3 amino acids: CASSLSPSGPADTQYF. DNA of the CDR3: TGTGCCAGCAGTTTATCCCCTAGCGGCCCCGCGGATACGCAGTATTTT.

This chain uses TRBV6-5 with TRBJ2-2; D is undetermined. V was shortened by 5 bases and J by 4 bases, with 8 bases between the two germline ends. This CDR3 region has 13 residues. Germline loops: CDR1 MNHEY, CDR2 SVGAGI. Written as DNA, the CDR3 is TGTGCCAGCAGTCGTCATTCCACCGGGGAGCTGTTTTTT. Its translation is CASSRHSTGELFF.

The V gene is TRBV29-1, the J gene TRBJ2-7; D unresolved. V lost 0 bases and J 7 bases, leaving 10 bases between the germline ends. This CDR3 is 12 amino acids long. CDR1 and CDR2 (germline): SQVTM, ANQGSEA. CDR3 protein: CSVEDGRKEQYF. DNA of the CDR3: TGCAGCGTTGAAGATGGAAGGAAGGAGCAGTACTTC.

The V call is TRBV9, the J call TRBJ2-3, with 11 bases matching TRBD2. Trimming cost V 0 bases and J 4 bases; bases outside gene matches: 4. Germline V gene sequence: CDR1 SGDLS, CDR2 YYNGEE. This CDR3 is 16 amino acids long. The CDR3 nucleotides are TGTGCCAGCAGCGTAGGCGGGACTAGCGGACCAGATACGCAGTATTTT. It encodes CASSVGGTSGPDTQYF. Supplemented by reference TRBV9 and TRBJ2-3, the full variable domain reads DSGVTQTPKHLITATGQRVTLRCSPRSGDLSVYWYQQSLDQGLQFLIQYYNGEERAKGNILERFSAQQFPDLHSELNLSSLELGDSALYFCASSVGGTSGPDTQYFGPGTRLTVL.

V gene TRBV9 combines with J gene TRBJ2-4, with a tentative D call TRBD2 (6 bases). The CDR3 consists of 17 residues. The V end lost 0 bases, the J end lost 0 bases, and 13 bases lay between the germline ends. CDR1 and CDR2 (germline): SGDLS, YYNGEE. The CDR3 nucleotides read TGTGCCAGCAGCGTAGGTCCGGGAGCCACAGCCAAAAACATTCAGTACTTC. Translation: CASSVGPGATAKNIQYF.

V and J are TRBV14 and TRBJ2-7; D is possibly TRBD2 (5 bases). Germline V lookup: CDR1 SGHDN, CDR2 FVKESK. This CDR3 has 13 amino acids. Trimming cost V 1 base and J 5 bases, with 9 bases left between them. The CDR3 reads CASSQADYHEQYF. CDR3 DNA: TGTGCCAGCAGCCAAGCAGACTACCACGAGCAGTACTTC.

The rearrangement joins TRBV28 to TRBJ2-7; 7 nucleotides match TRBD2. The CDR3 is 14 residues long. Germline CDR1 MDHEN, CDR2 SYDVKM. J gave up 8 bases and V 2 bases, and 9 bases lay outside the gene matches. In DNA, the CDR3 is TGTGCCAGCAGTTTAATCGTGACTAGCAAACAGCAGTACTTC. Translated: CASSLIVTSKQQYF.

For the CDR3, the DNA is TGTGCCACGGGGCAGGCACCTATGGGCAATCAGCCCCAGCATTTT. It yields the protein CATGQAPMGNQPQHF. The J gene is TRBJ1-5, the V gene TRBV6-5; possible D gene TRBD1, 5 bases. CDR3 length: 15 residues. Trimming stripped 10 bases from V and 2 bases from J, with 18 bases between. Germline lookup yields CDR1 MNHEY and CDR2 SVGAGI.

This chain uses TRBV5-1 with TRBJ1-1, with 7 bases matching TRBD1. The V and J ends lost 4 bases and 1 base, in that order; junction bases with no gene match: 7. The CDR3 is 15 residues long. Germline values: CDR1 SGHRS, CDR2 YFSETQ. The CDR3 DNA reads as TGCGCCAGCAGCAAATACAGGGGTGGGAACACTGAAGCTTTCTTT. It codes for CASSKYRGGNTEAFF.